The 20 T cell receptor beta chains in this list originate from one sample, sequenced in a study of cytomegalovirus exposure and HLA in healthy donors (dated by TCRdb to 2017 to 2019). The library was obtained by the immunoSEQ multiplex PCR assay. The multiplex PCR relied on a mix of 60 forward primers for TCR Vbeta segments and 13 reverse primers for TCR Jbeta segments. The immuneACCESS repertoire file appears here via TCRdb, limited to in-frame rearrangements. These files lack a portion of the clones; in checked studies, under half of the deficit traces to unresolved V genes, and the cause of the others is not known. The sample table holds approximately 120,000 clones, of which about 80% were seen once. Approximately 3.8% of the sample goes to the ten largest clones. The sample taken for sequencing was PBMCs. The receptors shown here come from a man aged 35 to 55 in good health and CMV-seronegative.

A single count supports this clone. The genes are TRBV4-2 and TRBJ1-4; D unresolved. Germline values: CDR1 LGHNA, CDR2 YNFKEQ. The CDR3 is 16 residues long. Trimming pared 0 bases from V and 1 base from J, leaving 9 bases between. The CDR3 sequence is CASSQDLRVTNEKLFF. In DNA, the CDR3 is TGTGCCAGCAGCCAAGATCTGCGTGTAACTAATGAAAAACTGTTTTTT.

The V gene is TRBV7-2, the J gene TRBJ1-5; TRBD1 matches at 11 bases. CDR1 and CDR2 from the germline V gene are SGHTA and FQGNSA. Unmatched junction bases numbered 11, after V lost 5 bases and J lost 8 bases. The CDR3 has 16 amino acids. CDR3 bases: TGTGCCAGCAGCCCAGTTGGGACAGGGGGGGTAAAGCCCCAGCATTTT. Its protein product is CASSPVGTGGVKPQHF.

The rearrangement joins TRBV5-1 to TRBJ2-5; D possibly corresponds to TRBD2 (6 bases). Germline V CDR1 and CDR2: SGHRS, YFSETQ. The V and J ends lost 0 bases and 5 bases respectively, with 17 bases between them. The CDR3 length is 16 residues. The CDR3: CASSLAFAGTGETQYF. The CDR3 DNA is TGCGCCAGCAGCTTGGCCTTCGCCGGGACTGGTGAGACCCAGTACTTC.

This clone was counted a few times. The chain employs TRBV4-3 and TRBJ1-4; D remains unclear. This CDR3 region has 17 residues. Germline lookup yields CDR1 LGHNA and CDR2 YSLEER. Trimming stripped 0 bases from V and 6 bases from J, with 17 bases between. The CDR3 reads CASSQEGLNRADEKLFF. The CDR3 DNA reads TGCGCCAGCAGCCAAGAAGGCTTAAACCGTGCGGATGAAAAACTGTTTTTT.

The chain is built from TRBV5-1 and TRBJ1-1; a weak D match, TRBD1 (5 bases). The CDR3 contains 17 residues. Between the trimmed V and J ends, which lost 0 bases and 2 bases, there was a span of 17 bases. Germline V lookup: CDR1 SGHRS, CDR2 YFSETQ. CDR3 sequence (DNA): TGCGCCAGCAGCTTGGTGTCAGGGCTAGGTGTCAACACTGAAGCTTTCTTT. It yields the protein CASSLVSGLGVNTEAFF.

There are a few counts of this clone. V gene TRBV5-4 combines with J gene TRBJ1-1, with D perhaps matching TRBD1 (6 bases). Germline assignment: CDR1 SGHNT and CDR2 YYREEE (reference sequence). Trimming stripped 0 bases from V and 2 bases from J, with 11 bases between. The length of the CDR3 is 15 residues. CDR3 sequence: CASSLEGQQNTEAFF. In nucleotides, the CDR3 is TGTGCCAGCAGCTTGGAGGGACAACAAAACACTGAAGCTTTCTTT. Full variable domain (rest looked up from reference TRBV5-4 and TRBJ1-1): ETGVTQSPTHLIKTRGQQVTLRCSSQSGHNTVSWYQQALGQGPQFIFQYYREEENGRGNFPPRFSGLQFPNYSSELNVNALELDDSALYLCASSLEGQQNTEAFFGQGTRLTVV.

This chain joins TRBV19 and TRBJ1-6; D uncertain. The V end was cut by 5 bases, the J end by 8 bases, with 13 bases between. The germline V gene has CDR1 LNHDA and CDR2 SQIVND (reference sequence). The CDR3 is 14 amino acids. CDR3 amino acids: CASSVTPSDSPLHF. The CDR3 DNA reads TGTGCCAGTAGTGTAACCCCCAGTGATTCACCCCTCCACTTT.

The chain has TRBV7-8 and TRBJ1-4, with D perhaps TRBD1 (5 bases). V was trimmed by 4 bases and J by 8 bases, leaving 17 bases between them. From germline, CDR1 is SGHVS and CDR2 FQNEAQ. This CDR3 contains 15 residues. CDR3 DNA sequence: TGTGCCAGCAGCTCCGGCGGGACGAAGGCCGAAAAACTGTTTTTT. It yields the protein CASSSGGTKAEKLFF.

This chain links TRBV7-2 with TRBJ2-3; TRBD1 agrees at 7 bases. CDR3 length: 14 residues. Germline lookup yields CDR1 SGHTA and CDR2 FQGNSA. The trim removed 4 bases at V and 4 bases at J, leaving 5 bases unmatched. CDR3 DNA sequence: TGTGCCAGCAGCTCAGACAGGGTACCAGATACGCAGTATTTT. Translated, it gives CASSSDRVPDTQYF.

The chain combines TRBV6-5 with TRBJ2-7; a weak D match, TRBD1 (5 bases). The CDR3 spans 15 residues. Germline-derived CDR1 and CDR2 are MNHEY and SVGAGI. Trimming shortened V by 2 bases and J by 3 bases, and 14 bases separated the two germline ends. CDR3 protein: CASSYQADRVYEQYF. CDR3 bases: TGTGCCAGCAGTTACCAGGCAGACAGAGTCTACGAGCAGTACTTC.

The CDR3 coding sequence is TGTGCCAGTAGTTCCCTGTGGGGAGATGGGGACACTGAAGCTTTCTTT. The encoded protein is CASSSLWGDGDTEAFF. J is TRBJ1-1 and V is TRBV19; D uncertain. Per germline, CDR1 LNHDA and CDR2 SQIVND (reference sequence). This CDR3 contains 16 residues. Trimming took 5 bases from V and 3 from J, leaving 19 bases between them.

The CDR3 DNA follows: TGTGCCAGCCGTAGTGGACAGGGCTACGAGCAGTACTTC. Protein sequence: CASRSGQGYEQYF. The chain links TRBV19 to TRBJ2-7, with 8 positions matching TRBD1. CDR1 is LNHDA and CDR2 is SQIVND in the germline V gene (reference sequence). This CDR3 has 13 amino acids. Unmatched junction bases numbered 7, after V lost 9 bases and J lost 3 bases.

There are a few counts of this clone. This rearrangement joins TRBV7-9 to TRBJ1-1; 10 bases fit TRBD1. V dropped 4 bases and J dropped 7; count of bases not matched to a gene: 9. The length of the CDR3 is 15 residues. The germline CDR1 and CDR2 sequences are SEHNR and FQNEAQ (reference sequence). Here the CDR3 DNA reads TGTGCCAGCAGCTCCCCGGGACAGGGGTTGGTTGAAGCTTTCTTT. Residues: CASSSPGQGLVEAFF.

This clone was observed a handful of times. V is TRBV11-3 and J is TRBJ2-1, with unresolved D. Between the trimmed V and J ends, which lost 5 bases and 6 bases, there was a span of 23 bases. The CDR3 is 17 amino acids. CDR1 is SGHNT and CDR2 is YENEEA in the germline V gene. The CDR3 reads CASSLTPRPGPGNEQFF. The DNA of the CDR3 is TGTGCCAGCAGCCTAACCCCCCGCCCCGGTCCCGGCAATGAGCAGTTCTTC.

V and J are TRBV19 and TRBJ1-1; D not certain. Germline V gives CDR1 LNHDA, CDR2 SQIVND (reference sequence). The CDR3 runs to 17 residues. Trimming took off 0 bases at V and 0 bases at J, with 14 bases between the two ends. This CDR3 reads CASSIEVGQVMNTEAFF. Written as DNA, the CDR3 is TGTGCCAGTAGTATAGAAGTCGGTCAGGTCATGAACACTGAAGCTTTCTTT.

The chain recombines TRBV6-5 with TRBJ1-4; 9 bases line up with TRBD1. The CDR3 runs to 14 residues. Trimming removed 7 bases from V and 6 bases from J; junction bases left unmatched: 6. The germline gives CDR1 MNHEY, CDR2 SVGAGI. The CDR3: CASTAGQGYEKLFF. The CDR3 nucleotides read TGTGCCAGCACCGCTGGACAGGGGTATGAAAAACTGTTTTTT.

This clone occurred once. CDR3 loop: CASSYSPTRGETQYF. CDR3 sequence (DNA): TGTGCCAGCAGTTACTCACCCACGCGGGGGGAGACCCAGTACTTC. This chain uses TRBV6-6 with TRBJ2-5; 7 bases align to TRBD2. Germline values: CDR1 MNHNY, CDR2 SVGAGI (reference sequence). This CDR3 comprises 15 residues. V shed 0 bases, J shed 5 bases, and the junction held 6 bases outside the gene matches.

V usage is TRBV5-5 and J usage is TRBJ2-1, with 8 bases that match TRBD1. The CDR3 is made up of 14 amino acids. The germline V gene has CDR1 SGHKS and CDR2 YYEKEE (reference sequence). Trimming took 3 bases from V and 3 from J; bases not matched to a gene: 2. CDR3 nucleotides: TGTGCCAGCAGCTGGGACAGGAACTACAATGAGCAGTTCTTC. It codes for CASSWDRNYNEQFF.

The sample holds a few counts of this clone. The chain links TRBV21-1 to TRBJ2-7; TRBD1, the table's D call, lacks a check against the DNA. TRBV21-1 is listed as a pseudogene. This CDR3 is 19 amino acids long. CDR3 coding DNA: TGTGCCAGCAGCAAAAAGCGGGTAGGTCGACAGGGTCGACTACCGGAGCAGTACTTC. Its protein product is CASSKKRVGRQGRLPEQYF.

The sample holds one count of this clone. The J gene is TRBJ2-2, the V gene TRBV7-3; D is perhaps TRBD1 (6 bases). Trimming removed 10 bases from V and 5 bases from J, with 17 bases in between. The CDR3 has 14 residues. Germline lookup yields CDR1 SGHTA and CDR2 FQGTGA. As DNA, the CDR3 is TGTGCCACTCAACAGGGAAGGGCGACCGGGGAGCTGTTTTTT. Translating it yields CATQQGRATGELFF.